A single sample is the source of the 26 T cell receptor beta chains below, sequenced in a study of blood T cells in healthy people across ages. A sample-barcoded 5' primer and a J-beta primer mix were used in a second PCR of roughly 7 to 11 cycles. TCRdb re-called the 5' RACE reads with MiXCR, one entry per CDR3 protein. The data hold around 850,000 distinct CDR3 sequences, with around 36% observed a single time. Sequences were obtained from blood. The receptor source for this set is a man between 18 and 29 years old in good health.

This clonotype has just a few counts. The CDR3 sequence is CASSSQGGRWGYTF. For the CDR3, the DNA is TGTGCCAGCAGTTCACAAGGGGGGCGATGGGGCTACACCTTC. The chain employs TRBV12-3 or TRBV12-4 and TRBJ1-2; perhaps TRBD1 as D (6 bases). The CDR3 has 14 amino acids. V was shortened by 4 bases and J by 8 bases, with 17 bases between the two germline ends.

Concerning this clonotype: Possible read error: a much larger clone is one base away. The J gene is TRBJ2-5, the V gene TRBV5-1; TRBD1 matches 7 bases. Germline lookup yields CDR1 SGHRS and CDR2 YFSETQ. With V trimmed by 4 bases and J by 11 bases, 17 bases remained unmatched. This CDR3 comprises 15 residues. The CDR3 is CASSPPGTVSGEQYF. In nucleotides, the CDR3 is TGCGCCAGCAGCCCACCCGGGACAGTAAGCGGTGAGCAGTACTTC.

V usage is TRBV10-3 and J usage is TRBJ2-1; D gene ambiguous. Trimming cost V 8 bases and J 8 bases, with 22 bases left between them. The CDR3 is 15 amino acids. Germline V gene data show CDR1 as ENHRY and CDR2 as SYGVKD. CDR3 amino acids: CAIASVGKGIDEQFF. The CDR3 DNA follows: TGTGCCATCGCTAGTGTAGGGAAGGGTATCGATGAGCAGTTCTTC.

This clonotype was detected a few times. The chain employs TRBV5-1 and TRBJ1-4, with 9 nucleotides matching TRBD1. Germline trimming cut 4 bases from V and 4 bases from J; bases unmatched to any gene: 8. Germline V CDR1 and CDR2: SGHRS, YFSETQ. This CDR3 comprises 16 residues. CDR3 coding DNA: TGCGCCAGCAGCCGGAGGGGGACAGGGAGTAATGAAAAACTGTTTTTT. This translates into CASSRRGTGSNEKLFF. Based on the CDR3 plus reference TRBV5-1 and TRBJ1-4, the full variable domain is KAGVTQTPRYLIKTRGQQVTLSCSPISGHRSVSWYQQTPGQGLQFLFEYFSETQRNKGNFPGRFSGRQFSNSRSEMNVSTLELGDSALYLCASSRRGTGSNEKLFFGSGTQLSVL.

The chain couples TRBV4-2 to TRBJ2-3; a possible D gene is TRBD2 (6 bases). Per germline, CDR1 LGHNA and CDR2 YNFKEQ. This CDR3 region has 18 residues. With 6 bases removed from V and 4 bases from J, the gap between germline ends came to 26 bases. The CDR3 DNA follows: TGTGCCAGCAGTCAGAGGCCAATCTCGACTAGGAAATCAGATACGCAGTATTTT. It specifies CASSQRPISTRKSDTQYF.

This clonotype was observed many times. The chain combines TRBV6-6 with TRBJ2-3, with D unclear. This CDR3 is built from 13 residues. The V and J ends lost 4 bases and 0 bases respectively, with 5 bases between them. Germline V gene data show CDR1 as MNHNY and CDR2 as SVGAGI (reference sequence). The CDR3 DNA sequence: TGTGCCAGCAGTTGGGTGAGCACAGATACGCAGTATTTT. Protein product: CASSWVSTDTQYF.

The sample holds a few counts of this clonotype. The chain links TRBV4-1 to TRBJ2-2, with D perhaps matching TRBD1 (5 bases). Deletions cut 0 bases from V and 5 bases from J, with 22 bases between. The V gene's germline CDR1 is MGHRA and CDR2 YSYEKL. The CDR3 has 19 residues. The CDR3 nucleotides read TGCGCCAGCAGCCAAGATCCCCCCCAAAAGGGGCCGTGGACCGGGGAGCTGTTTTTT. Its translation is CASSQDPPQKGPWTGELFF.

In the case of this clonotype: Since a much larger clone is just one base distant, this may be a read error. The gene calls are TRBV10-3 and TRBJ1-2; a possible D gene is TRBD1 (6 bases). V shed 8 bases and J shed 6 bases, with 10 bases lying between them. This CDR3 is 11 amino acids long. From germline, CDR1 is ENHRY and CDR2 SYGVKD. The DNA for the CDR3 is TGTGCCATCGGGGGCGTCGATGGCTACACCTTC. The encoded protein is CAIGGVDGYTF.

This chain joins TRBV2 and TRBJ2-5; the match to TRBD1 covers 7 bases. The CDR3 sequence is 17 residues long. The V gene end was trimmed by 6 bases and the J gene end by 2 bases; junction bases not matched to a gene: 15. Looked up from germline, CDR1 is SNHLY and CDR2 is FYNNEI. Written as DNA, the CDR3 is TGTGCCAGCAGGCCGGGAAGGACGGCAGGGGGACAAGAGACCCAGTACTTC. Translating gives CASRPGRTAGGQETQYF.

This clonotype was recorded a few times. The V and J genes are TRBV5-1 and TRBJ1-4; no definite D call. The V gene's germline CDR1 is SGHRS and CDR2 YFSETQ. There are 16 residues in the CDR3. The V gene lost 0 bases and the J gene lost 0 bases, with 9 bases spanning the gap. The CDR3 DNA is TGCGCCAGCAGCTTGGAAGGGTACGCAACTAATGAAAAACTGTTTTTT. Translation gives CASSLEGYATNEKLFF.

The rearrangement joins TRBV10-3 to TRBJ2-7; 8 bases line up with TRBD1. The V gene end was trimmed by 0 bases and the J gene end by 5 bases; junction bases not matched to a gene: 15. Germline assignment: CDR1 ENHRY and CDR2 SYGVKD. There are 18 residues in the CDR3. Here the CDR3 DNA reads TGTGCCATCAGTGAGTCCGGGGCAGGGGGCGCCTCTGGGGACGAGCAGTACTTC. Its translation: CAISESGAGGASGDEQYF.

This clonotype was seen at least ten times. The DNA for the CDR3 is TGTGCCAGCAGTGAAGTGGGACAGTATGGCTACACCTTC. Its translation is CASSEVGQYGYTF. The gene calls are TRBV2 and TRBJ1-2; 7 bases are shared with TRBD1. The ends lost 1 base at V and 5 bases at J; junction bases unmatched: 1. Germline V gives CDR1 SNHLY, CDR2 FYNNEI. The CDR3 totals 13 residues.

This clonotype has only a few counts. This sequence joins TRBV7-6 and TRBJ2-2, with TRBD2 identical over 9 bases. CDR3 length: 15 residues. The V gene's germline CDR1 is SGHVS and CDR2 FNYEAQ. With V trimmed by 0 bases and J by 8 bases, 4 bases remained unmatched. CDR3 amino acids: CASSLATSGGGELFF. In DNA, the CDR3 is TGTGCCAGCAGCTTAGCGACTAGCGGCGGAGGGGAGCTGTTTTTT.

This clonotype was seen a handful of times. The chain couples TRBV18 to TRBJ2-2; D may be TRBD1 (5 bases). V lost 8 bases, J lost 3 bases, and 7 bases lay in between. The CDR3 totals 12 residues. Germline V gene data show CDR1 as KGHSH and CDR2 as LQKENI. The CDR3 DNA is TGTGCCAGCCGCAGGGACACCGGGGAGCTGTTTTTT. Protein sequence: CASRRDTGELFF.

The chain carries TRBV6-5 and TRBJ2-3; TRBD2 matches 9 bases. Trimming cost V 6 bases and J 4 bases; bases outside gene matches: 11. CDR1 MNHEY and CDR2 SVGAGI come from the germline V gene. There are 16 residues in the CDR3. This chain's CDR3 is CASSDSTSGLPDTQYF. In DNA form, the CDR3 reads TGTGCCAGCAGCGATTCGACTAGCGGCCTACCAGATACGCAGTATTTT.

This clonotype was counted between two and nine times. V usage is TRBV6-2 or TRBV6-3 and J usage is TRBJ2-1; D is unresolved. Trimming took 4 bases from V and 3 from J, leaving 13 bases between them. The V gene's germline CDR1 is MNHEY and CDR2 SVGEGT. CDR3 length equals 15 residues. The CDR3 nucleotides are TGTGCCAGCAGTTCCAGACCATACCTCTACAATGAGCAGTTCTTC. Amino acid sequence: CASSSRPYLYNEQFF.

This clonotype occurred many times. The chain recombines TRBV28 with TRBJ1-2; TRBD1 matches 9 bases. The CDR3 sequence is 13 residues long. Germline V CDR1 and CDR2: MDHEN, SYDVKM. V gave up 5 bases and J gave up 4 bases; unmatched junction bases: 2. The CDR3 reads CASSGGQGYGYTF. CDR3 sequence (DNA): TGTGCCAGCAGTGGGGGACAGGGCTATGGCTACACCTTC.

The chain couples TRBV6-5 to TRBJ2-5, with TRBD1 matching 12 bases. The CDR3 is made up of 14 amino acids. V gave up 7 bases and J gave up 11 bases; unmatched junction bases: 11. Per the germline V gene, CDR1 is MNHEY and CDR2 is SVGAGI. CDR3: CASKPGQGANEQYF. CDR3 nucleotides: TGTGCCAGCAAACCGGGACAGGGGGCCAATGAGCAGTACTTC.

The rearrangement uses TRBV4-3 and TRBJ2-5; 12 bases line up with TRBD2. V shed 4 bases and J 11 bases; nucleotides not matched to a gene: 14. CDR3 length: 16 residues. Per germline, CDR1 LGHNA and CDR2 YSLEER. CDR3 in amino acids: CASSLTLAGGQNEQYF. As DNA, the CDR3 is TGCGCCAGCAGCCTGACACTAGCGGGGGGTCAAAATGAGCAGTACTTC.

This clonotype was found a few times. CDR3 sequence reads: CASGIQGGQPQHF. The CDR3 nucleotides read TGTGCCAGCGGAATACAGGGCGGCCAGCCCCAGCATTTT. V gene TRBV2 combines with J gene TRBJ1-5; maybe TRBD1 (6 bases). The CDR3 spans 13 residues. Trimming shortened V by 8 bases and J by 7 bases, and 15 bases separated the two germline ends. CDR1 SNHLY and CDR2 FYNNEI come from the germline V gene. Full variable domain (rest looked up from reference TRBV2 and TRBJ1-5): EPEVTQTPSHQVTQMGQEVILRCVPISNHLYFYWYRQILGQKVEFLVSFYNNEISEKSEIFDDQFSVERPDGSNFTLKIRSTKLEDSAMYFCASGIQGGQPQHFGDGTRLSIL.

The V call is TRBV18, the J call TRBJ2-1; D remains ambiguous. Germline V lookup: CDR1 KGHSH, CDR2 LQKENI. Between the trimmed V and J ends, which lost 1 base and 7 bases, there was a span of 8 bases. The CDR3 extends over 13 amino acids. CDR3 protein: CASSPRSANEQFF. The DNA of the CDR3 is TGTGCCAGCTCACCACGCAGTGCAAATGAGCAGTTCTTC.

The chain is built from TRBV4-3 and TRBJ1-6; tentatively, D is TRBD1 (5 bases). This CDR3 is built from 16 residues. Trimming removed 0 bases from V and 9 bases from J, with 15 bases in between. The V gene's germline CDR1 is LGHNA and CDR2 YSLEER. In DNA, the CDR3 is TGCGCCAGCAGCCAAGATCTAGCCGGGACGGGTTCACCCCTCCACTTT. This encodes CASSQDLAGTGSPLHF.

This clonotype has just a few counts. This chain links TRBV12-3 or TRBV12-4 with TRBJ1-4; D call uncertain. Trimming pared 3 bases from V and 0 bases from J, leaving 11 bases between. There are 16 residues in the CDR3. The chain's CDR3 is CASSFLGNATNEKLFF. The CDR3 DNA is TGTGCCAGCAGTTTTCTGGGCAATGCAACTAATGAAAAACTGTTTTTT.

This clonotype was seen a few times. The chain's CDR3 is CASSYPPGQGRQDSPLHF. DNA for the CDR3: TGTGCCAGCAGTTACCCCCCGGGACAGGGACGGCAGGATTCACCCCTCCACTTT. The chain uses TRBV6-5 and TRBJ1-6; 9 bases map to TRBD1. The CDR3 is made up of 18 amino acids. Trimming at V came to 2 bases and at J to 8 bases, leaving 13 bases not matched to a gene. Germline loops: CDR1 MNHEY, CDR2 SVGAGI.

CDR3 sequence: CASSQVYGTEAFF. CDR3 nucleotides: TGCGCCAGCAGCCAAGTCTATGGCACTGAAGCTTTCTTT. The J gene is TRBJ1-1, the V gene TRBV5-1; D not resolved. V was cut by 4 bases and J by 4 bases, with 11 bases left in between. CDR3 size: 13 residues. Germline lookup yields CDR1 SGHRS and CDR2 YFSETQ.

There are many counts of this clonotype. The DNA of the CDR3 is TGTGCCAGCAGTTACCGTGCTGAGCAGTTCTTC. As protein: CASSYRAEQFF. The rearrangement uses TRBV6-2 or TRBV6-3 and TRBJ2-1; D gene uncertain. In germline, CDR1 is MNHEY, CDR2 SVGEGT. The CDR3 spans 11 residues. Trimming stripped 2 bases from V and 9 bases from J, with 5 bases between.